Below are 4 T cell receptor beta chains sequenced from a single sample in a study of control samples from healthy donors and cancer patients. Here immunoSEQ multiplex PCR was the method, and the copy in TCRdb shows in-frame clones only, minus some. The table shows 400,000 to 500,000 clones, with 80% to 95% occurring only once. Sample: PBMCs. These receptors were taken from a middle-aged man with head and neck cancer.

This clone was found a few times. The chain recombines TRBV7-2 with TRBJ1-3; D is ambiguous. Per germline, CDR1 SGHTA and CDR2 FQGNSA. The CDR3 contains 14 residues. V was shortened by 5 bases and J by 0 bases, with 8 bases between the two germline ends. Here the CDR3 DNA reads TGTGCCAGCAGCGGCGGAGTCTCTGGAAACACCATATATTTT. Its protein is CASSGGVSGNTIYF.

V usage is TRBV29-1 and J usage is TRBJ2-7; TRBD1 is a possible D gene (6 bases). The CDR3 has 13 residues. Germline lookup yields CDR1 SQVTM and CDR2 ANQGSEA. The ends were cut back, 6 bases at V and 0 bases at J, with 12 bases in the middle. CDR3 residues: CSVGQGYSYEQYF. Written as DNA, the CDR3 is TGCAGCGTCGGCCAGGGGTACTCCTACGAGCAGTACTTC.

J is TRBJ2-3 and V is TRBV29-1; 9 positions agree with TRBD2. Per germline, CDR1 SQVTM and CDR2 ANQGSEA. CDR3 length: 15 amino acids. V lost 5 bases to trimming and J lost 3 bases; unmatched junction nucleotides: 9. Here the CDR3 reads CSVSPGGRGTDTQYF. As DNA, the CDR3 is TGCAGCGTTTCACCAGGCGGGAGGGGGACAGATACGCAGTATTTT.

This chain joins TRBV28 and TRBJ2-7; TRBD1 might be the D (5 bases). Germline CDR1 and CDR2: MDHEN and SYDVKM. The CDR3 length is 14 residues. Trimming took 6 bases from V and 4 from J, leaving 16 bases between them. For the CDR3, the DNA is TGTGCCAGCAGAGGGGCAGGGATGTCTTACGAGCAGTACTTC. Its translation: CASRGAGMSYEQYF.